The 18 T cell receptor beta chains presented below share a single source sample, sequenced in a study of T cell changes during pregnancy in multiple sclerosis. Assay used: immunoSEQ multiplex PCR; TCRdb lists only in-frame clones, some missing. The table includes 45,000 to 65,000 clones, over 80% detected once. The material sequenced was CD4+ T cells from peripheral blood mononuclear cells, taken after pregnancy. The receptors stem from a female donor with multiple sclerosis, enrolled in a pregnancy study.

This sequence joins TRBV6-6 and TRBJ1-4; possibly TRBD1 for D (5 bases). Trimming took off 11 bases at V and 0 bases at J, with 13 bases between the two ends. Germline V gene sequence: CDR1 MNHNY, CDR2 SVGAGI (reference sequence). This CDR3 has 14 residues. The DNA for the CDR3 is TGTGCCGCAAGGGGCCCAGCAACTAATGAAAAACTGTTTTTT. Translated: CAARGPATNEKLFF.

This clone was seen just once. The rearrangement joins TRBV27 to TRBJ2-1; D is uncertain. Per germline, CDR1 MNHEY and CDR2 SMNVEV (reference sequence). Trimming cost V 2 bases and J 10 bases, with 21 bases left between them. This CDR3 comprises 16 residues. The CDR3 DNA sequence: TGTGCCAGCAGTTTAATGGCAGCACGACTGGTACGAGAGCAGTTCTTC. Translated: CASSLMAARLVREQFF.

The V gene is TRBV30, the J gene TRBJ2-7, with 10 bases matching TRBD1. The CDR3 runs 17 residues. The J segment lost 1 base and the V segment lost 1 base, leaving 10 bases of the junction unmatched. CDR1 and CDR2 (germline): GTSNPN, SVGIG (reference sequence). The CDR3 sequence is CAWSGLWTGQGSYEQYF. The CDR3 DNA is TGTGCCTGGAGTGGACTTTGGACGGGACAGGGGTCCTACGAGCAGTACTTC.

This chain uses TRBV5-1 with TRBJ2-1, with TRBD2 matching over 10 bases. This CDR3 region has 16 residues. CDR1 is SGHRS and CDR2 is YFSETQ in the germline V gene. J gave up 8 bases and V 0 bases, and 8 bases lay outside the gene matches. Written as DNA, the CDR3 is TGCGCCAGCAGCTTGGTGGGGCTAGCGGGAGTGGATGAGCAGTTCTTC. It is translated as CASSLVGLAGVDEQFF.

V usage is TRBV6-5 and J usage is TRBJ2-7; tentatively, D is TRBD1 (5 bases). The CDR3 runs to 14 residues. Trimming took off 6 bases at V and 5 bases at J, with 17 bases between the two ends. Germline V CDR1 and CDR2: MNHEY, SVGAGI. Written as DNA, the CDR3 is TGTGCCAGCAGACCGACCAGGGTTGGCCACGAGCAGTACTTC. Amino acids: CASRPTRVGHEQYF.

The rearrangement joins TRBV29-1 to TRBJ2-1, with TRBD1 as a possible D gene (5 bases). The germline gives CDR1 SQVTM, CDR2 ANQGSEA. The CDR3 loop spans 12 amino acids. V lost 8 bases and J 7 bases, leaving 15 bases between the germline ends. In DNA, the CDR3 is TGCAGCCTACGACAAGGGGTGAATGAGCAGTTCTTC. Translated, it gives CSLRQGVNEQFF.

The rearrangement joins TRBV11-3 to TRBJ2-2, with 10 nucleotides matching TRBD1. The CDR3 loop spans 17 amino acids. The germline gives CDR1 SGHNT, CDR2 YENEEA. V was pared by 4 bases and J by 0 bases, with 5 bases of the junction left unmatched. The CDR3 DNA follows: TGTGCCAGCAGCTCCTCCGGGACAGGGGCGAACACCGGGGAGCTGTTTTTT. The encoded protein is CASSSSGTGANTGELFF.

This chain uses TRBV19 with TRBJ1-4; 10 nucleotides agree with TRBD1. The trim removed 9 bases at V and 8 bases at J, leaving 6 bases unmatched. The CDR3 consists of 13 residues. Germline CDR1 LNHDA, CDR2 SQIVND (reference sequence). CDR3 in amino acids: CASVTGGSEKLFF. DNA of the CDR3: TGTGCCAGCGTGACAGGGGGCTCGGAAAAACTGTTTTTT.

V is TRBV11-3 and J is TRBJ2-7, with no clear D. The CDR3 spans 14 residues. Germline lookup yields CDR1 SGHNT and CDR2 YENEEA. Trimming took off 1 base at V and 0 bases at J, with 7 bases between the two ends. CDR3 nucleotides: TGTGCCAGCAGCTTAGGTCCCAGCTCCTACGAGCAGTACTTC. Residues: CASSLGPSSYEQYF.

This chain links TRBV5-1 with TRBJ1-4, with 7 positions matching TRBD1. Germline trimming cut 4 bases from V and 8 bases from J; bases unmatched to any gene: 8. The germline CDR1 and CDR2 sequences are SGHRS and YFSETQ. The length of the CDR3 is 14 residues. The CDR3: CASSPDRVEEKLFF. For the CDR3, the DNA is TGCGCCAGCAGCCCAGACAGGGTTGAGGAAAAACTGTTTTTT.

This clone has a single count. This chain connects TRBV5-4 to TRBJ2-1; 10 nucleotides line up with TRBD1. CDR3 size: 17 residues. Germline V gene sequence: CDR1 SGHNT, CDR2 YYREEE (reference sequence). V lost 4 bases to trimming and J lost 7 bases; unmatched junction nucleotides: 14. CDR3 in amino acids: CASSPPGTGVQGNEQFF. CDR3 coding DNA: TGTGCCAGCAGCCCACCCGGGACAGGGGTTCAGGGGAATGAGCAGTTCTTC. The entire variable domain, with the rest obtained from reference TRBV5-4 and TRBJ2-1, is as follows: ETGVTQSPTHLIKTRGQQVTLRCSSQSGHNTVSWYQQALGQGPQFIFQYYREEENGRGNFPPRFSGLQFPNYSSELNVNALELDDSALYLCASSPPGTGVQGNEQFFGPGTRLTVL.

The chain recombines TRBV27 with TRBJ2-7, with D possibly TRBD2 on 6 matching bases. The CDR3 consists of 14 residues. Germline loops: CDR1 MNHEY, CDR2 SMNVEV (reference sequence). V shed 0 bases and J shed 6 bases, with 12 bases lying between them. CDR3: CASSLSQTRSEQYF. CDR3 DNA: TGTGCCAGCAGTTTATCCCAGACTAGGAGCGAGCAGTACTTC.

Concerning this clone: The DNA is left out, because the CDR3 cannot be placed on it with certainty; the CDR3 is given as TCRdb lists it. This rearrangement joins TRBV7-9 to TRBJ1-2. A total of 12 residues make up the CDR3, ends included. Germline V gives CDR1 SEHNR, CDR2 FQNEAQ (reference sequence). Here the CDR3 reads CASSSTSVGYTF.

The genes are TRBV7-2 and TRBJ2-3; 8 bases agree with TRBD2. From germline, CDR1 is SGHTA and CDR2 FQGNSA. This CDR3 has 16 residues. The J segment lost 3 bases and the V segment lost 5 bases, leaving 10 bases of the junction unmatched. CDR3: CASSRGGAGGTDTQYF. The CDR3 DNA is TGTGCCAGCAGCCGGGGGGGTGCGGGAGGAACAGATACGCAGTATTTT.

CDR3 region: CSVGQGRNEQYF. In DNA, the CDR3 is TGCAGCGTTGGGCAGGGGAGAAACGAGCAGTACTTC. The chain links TRBV29-1 to TRBJ2-7, with a weak D call TRBD1 (6 bases). The germline V gene has CDR1 SQVTM and CDR2 ANQGSEA. The CDR3 is 12 amino acids. V gave up 4 bases and J gave up 5 bases, with 12 bases separating them.

The chain has TRBV6-5 and TRBJ2-1; 7 bases are a match to TRBD1. CDR3 length: 13 amino acids. Trimming cost V 8 bases and J 3 bases; bases outside gene matches: 4. CDR1 and CDR2 (germline): MNHEY, SVGAGI. The CDR3 is CASGQGDYNEQFF. The CDR3 coding sequence is TGTGCCAGCGGGCAGGGGGACTACAATGAGCAGTTCTTC.

The chain links TRBV28 to TRBJ2-1, with TRBD2 matching over 9 bases. The ends lost 1 base at V and 5 bases at J; junction bases unmatched: 6. The CDR3 has 16 residues. Germline CDR1 is MDHEN and CDR2 is SYDVKM. The CDR3 protein is CASSLFSSGKNNEQFF. The CDR3 DNA is TGTGCCAGCAGTTTATTTTCTAGCGGGAAGAACAATGAGCAGTTCTTC.

Note on this clone: This CDR3 is also generated by other DNA sequences in the sample. V gene TRBV18 combines with J gene TRBJ1-4, with D unresolved. Looked up from germline, CDR1 is KGHSH and CDR2 is LQKENI. Trimming removed 1 base from V and 0 bases from J, with 9 bases in between. The CDR3 is 16 amino acids. The CDR3 DNA reads as TGTGCCAGCTCACCACTGACCGGGGCAACTAATGAAAAACTGTTTTTT. Protein product: CASSPLTGATNEKLFF.